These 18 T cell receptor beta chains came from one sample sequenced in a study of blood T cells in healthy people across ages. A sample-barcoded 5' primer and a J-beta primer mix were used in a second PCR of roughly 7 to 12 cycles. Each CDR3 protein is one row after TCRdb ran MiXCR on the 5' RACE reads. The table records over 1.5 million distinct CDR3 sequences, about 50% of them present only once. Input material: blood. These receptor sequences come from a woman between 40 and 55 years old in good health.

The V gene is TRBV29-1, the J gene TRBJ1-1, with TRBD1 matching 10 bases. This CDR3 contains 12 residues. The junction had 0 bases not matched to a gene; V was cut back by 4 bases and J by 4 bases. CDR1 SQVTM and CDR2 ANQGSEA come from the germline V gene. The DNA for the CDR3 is TGCAGCGTTGGACAGGGGGCCACTGAAGCTTTCTTT. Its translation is CSVGQGATEAFF.

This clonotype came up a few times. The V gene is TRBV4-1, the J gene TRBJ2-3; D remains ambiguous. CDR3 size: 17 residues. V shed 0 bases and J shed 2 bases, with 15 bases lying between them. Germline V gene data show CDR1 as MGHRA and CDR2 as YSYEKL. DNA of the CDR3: TGCGCCAGCAGCCAAGACGAGCGAGCTCTATCCACAGATACGCAGTATTTT. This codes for CASSQDERALSTDTQYF.

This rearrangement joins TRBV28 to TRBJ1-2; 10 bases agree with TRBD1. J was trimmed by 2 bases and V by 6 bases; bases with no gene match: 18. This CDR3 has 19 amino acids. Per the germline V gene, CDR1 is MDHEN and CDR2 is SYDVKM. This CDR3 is CASRRQGAGRGSENYGYTF. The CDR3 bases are TGTGCCAGCAGGCGACAGGGGGCGGGTCGTGGTTCGGAAAACTATGGCTACACCTTC.

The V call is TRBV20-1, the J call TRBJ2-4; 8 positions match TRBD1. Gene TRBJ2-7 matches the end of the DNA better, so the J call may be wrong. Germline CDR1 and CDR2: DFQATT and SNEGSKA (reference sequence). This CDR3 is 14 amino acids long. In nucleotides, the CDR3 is TGCAGTGCCACTGCCGGACAGGGCAGGAACGAGCAGTACTTC. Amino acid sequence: CSATAGQGRNEQYF.

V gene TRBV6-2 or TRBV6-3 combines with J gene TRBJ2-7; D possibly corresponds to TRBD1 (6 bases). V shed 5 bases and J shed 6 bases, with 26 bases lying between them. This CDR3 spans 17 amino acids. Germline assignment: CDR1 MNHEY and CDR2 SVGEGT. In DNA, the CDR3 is TGTGCCAGCAGTAAATCCGGGACAACCCTACCTCGGAGCGAGCAGTACTTC. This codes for CASSKSGTTLPRSEQYF.

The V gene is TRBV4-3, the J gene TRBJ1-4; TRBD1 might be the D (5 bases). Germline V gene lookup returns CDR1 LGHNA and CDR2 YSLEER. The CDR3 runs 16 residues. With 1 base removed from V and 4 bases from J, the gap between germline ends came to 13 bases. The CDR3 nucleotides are TGCGCCAGCAGCCAAGGACAGTGGTCCCTTAATGAAAAACTGTTTTTT. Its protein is CASSQGQWSLNEKLFF.

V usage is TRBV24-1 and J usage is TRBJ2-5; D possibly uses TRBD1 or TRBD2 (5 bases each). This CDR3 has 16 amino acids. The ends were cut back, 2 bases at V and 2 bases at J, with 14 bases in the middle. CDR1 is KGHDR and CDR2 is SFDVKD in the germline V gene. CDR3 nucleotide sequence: TGTGCCACCAGTGATTCCCGGGGCAAGTTTCAAGAGACCCAGTACTTC. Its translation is CATSDSRGKFQETQYF.

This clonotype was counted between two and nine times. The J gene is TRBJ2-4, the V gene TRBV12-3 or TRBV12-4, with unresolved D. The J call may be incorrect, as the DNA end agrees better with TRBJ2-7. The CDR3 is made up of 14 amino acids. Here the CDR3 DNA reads TGTGCCAGCAGCTTTGCAGGCGGCTTCTACGAGCAGTACTTC. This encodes CASSFAGGFYEQYF.

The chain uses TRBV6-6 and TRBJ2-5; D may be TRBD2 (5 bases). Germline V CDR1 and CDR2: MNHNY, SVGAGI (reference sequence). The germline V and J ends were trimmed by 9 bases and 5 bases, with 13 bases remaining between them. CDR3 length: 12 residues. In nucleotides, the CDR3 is TGTGCCAGTCAATGGGAGCGGGAGACCCAGTACTTC. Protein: CASQWERETQYF.

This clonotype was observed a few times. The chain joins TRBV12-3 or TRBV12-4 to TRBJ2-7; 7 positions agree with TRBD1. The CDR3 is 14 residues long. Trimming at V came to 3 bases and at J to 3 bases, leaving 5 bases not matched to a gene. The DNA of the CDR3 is TGTGCCAGCAGTTTCGGGACAGCTCTCTACGAGCAGTACTTC. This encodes CASSFGTALYEQYF.

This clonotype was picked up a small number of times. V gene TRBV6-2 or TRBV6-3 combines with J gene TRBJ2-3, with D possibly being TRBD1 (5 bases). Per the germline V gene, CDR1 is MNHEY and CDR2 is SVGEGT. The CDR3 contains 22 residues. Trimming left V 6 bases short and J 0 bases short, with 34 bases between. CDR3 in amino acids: CASRDLSWSFGQSSTSTDTQYF. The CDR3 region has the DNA TGTGCCAGCAGAGACCTCTCTTGGAGTTTCGGACAATCCTCAACTAGCACAGATACGCAGTATTTT.

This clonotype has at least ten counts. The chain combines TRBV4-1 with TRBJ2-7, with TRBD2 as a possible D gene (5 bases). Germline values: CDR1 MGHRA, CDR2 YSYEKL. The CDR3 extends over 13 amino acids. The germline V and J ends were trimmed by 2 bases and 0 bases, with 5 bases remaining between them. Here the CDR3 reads CASSQTSSYEQYF. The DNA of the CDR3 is TGCGCCAGCAGCCAAACTAGCTCCTACGAGCAGTACTTC.

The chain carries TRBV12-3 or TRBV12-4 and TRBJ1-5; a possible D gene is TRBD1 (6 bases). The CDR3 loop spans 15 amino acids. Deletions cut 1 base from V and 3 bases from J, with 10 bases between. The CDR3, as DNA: TGTGCCAGCAGTTTAGAAGGGGGGGCCAATCAGCCCCAGCATTTT. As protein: CASSLEGGANQPQHF.

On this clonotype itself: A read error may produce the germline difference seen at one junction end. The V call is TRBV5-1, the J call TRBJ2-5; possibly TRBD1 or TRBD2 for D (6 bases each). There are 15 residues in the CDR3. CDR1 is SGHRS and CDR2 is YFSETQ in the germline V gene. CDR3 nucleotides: TGCGCCAGCAGCTTGAGGGGGGCCGGTCAAGAGGCCCAGTACTTC. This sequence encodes CASSLRGAGQEAQYF.

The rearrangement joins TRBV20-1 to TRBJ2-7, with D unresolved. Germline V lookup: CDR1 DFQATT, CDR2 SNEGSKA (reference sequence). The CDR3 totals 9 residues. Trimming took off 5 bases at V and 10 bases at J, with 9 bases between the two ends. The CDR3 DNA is TGCAGTGCTGGCAGGTACCAGTACTTC. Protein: CSAGRYQYF.

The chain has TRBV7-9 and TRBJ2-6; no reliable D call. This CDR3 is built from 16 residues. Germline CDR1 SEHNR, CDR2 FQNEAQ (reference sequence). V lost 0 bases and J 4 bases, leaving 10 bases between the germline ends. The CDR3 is CASSLARQAGANVLTF. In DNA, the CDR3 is TGTGCCAGCAGCTTAGCGAGGCAAGCGGGGGCCAACGTCCTGACTTTC.

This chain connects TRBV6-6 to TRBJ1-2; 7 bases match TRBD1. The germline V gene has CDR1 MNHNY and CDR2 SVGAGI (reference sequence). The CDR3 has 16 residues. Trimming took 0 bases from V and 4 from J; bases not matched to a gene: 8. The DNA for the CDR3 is TGTGCCAGCAGTTACTCGAGGGACAGCCTCACCTATGGCTACACCTTC. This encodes CASSYSRDSLTYGYTF.

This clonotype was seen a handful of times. For the CDR3, the DNA is TGCGCCAGCAGTTGGGGGGGGGACCAAATCAACAATGAGCAGTACTTC. It is translated as CASSWGGDQINNEQYF. J is TRBJ2-7 and V is TRBV5-1, with 7 bases that match TRBD2. The CDR3 runs 16 residues. V shed 5 bases, J shed 7 bases, and the junction held 18 bases outside the gene matches. Germline V gene data show CDR1 as SGHRS and CDR2 as YFSETQ.